This T cell receptor (beta chain) was retrieved from a study of shared clonotypes between healthy human individuals. Study in general: Donor ages ranged 18 to 49 years: two women, a few men. There were three CD4 naive, three CD4 memory, two CD8 naive and one CD8 memory plates per donor.

Method: immunoSEQ multiplex PCR; TCRdb's copy keeps in-frame clones and lacks some. The sample includes about 1.5 million clones, roughly 98% of them seen just once. The investigators split CD4+ cells into a CD45RA+ naive subset and a CD45RA-negative memory subset. The length of the CDR3 is 17 residues. The junction had 11 bases not matched to a gene; V was cut back by 5 bases and J by 6 bases. Germline assignment: CDR1 LNHDA and CDR2 SQIVND (reference sequence). This chain links TRBV19 with TRBJ2-1; TRBD2 matches 12 bases. The TCR originated in a man aged 30-40 years in good health. The specimen was naive CD4+ T cells sorted from blood. This sample's subset: CD45RA+ positively selected. CDR3 DNA sequence: TGTGCCAGTAGTCCCGAATGGGGACTAGCGGGCCGCAATGAGCAGTTCTTC. It translates to CASSPEWGLAGRNEQFF. Variable domain in full (rest from reference TRBV19 and TRBJ2-1): DGGITQSPKYLFRKEGQNVTLSCEQNLNHDAMYWYRQDPGQGLRLIYYSQIVNDFQKGDIAEGYSVSREKKESFPLTVTSAQKNPTAFYLCASSPEWGLAGRNEQFFGPGTRLTVL.